This T cell receptor (beta chain) was captured by sequencing in a study of control samples from healthy donors and cancer patients. Measured with immunoSEQ multiplex PCR; TCRdb has only the in-frame clones, and not every one. This table has 100,000 to 150,000 clones, about 92% appearing once. Germline assignment: CDR1 SGHTA and CDR2 FQGNSA. This CDR3 is 13 amino acids long. The V end lost 4 bases, the J end lost 5 bases, and 9 bases lay between the germline ends. This receptor was taken from a man in his fifties or sixties with head and neck cancer. Sequenced sample: PBMCs. This chain links TRBV7-2 with TRBJ2-1; TRBD1 or TRBD2 may be the D gene (5 bases each). The CDR3 bases are TGTGCCAGCAGCTGGGGACCGGACAATGAGCAGTTCTTC. It is translated as CASSWGPDNEQFF.